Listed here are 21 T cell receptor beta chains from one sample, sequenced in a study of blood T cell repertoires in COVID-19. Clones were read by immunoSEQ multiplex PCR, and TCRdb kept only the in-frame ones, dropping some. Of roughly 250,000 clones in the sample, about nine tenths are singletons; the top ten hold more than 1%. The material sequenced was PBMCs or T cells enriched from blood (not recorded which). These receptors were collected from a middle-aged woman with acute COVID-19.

The CDR3 region is CASSQAAPGDLGYTF. The CDR3 coding sequence is TGTGCCAGCAGCCAAGCGGCCCCAGGGGATCTCGGCTACACCTTC. The chain recombines TRBV14 with TRBJ1-2, with D possibly TRBD1 on 6 matching bases. This CDR3 contains 15 residues. The V gene lost 1 base and the J gene lost 8 bases, with 17 bases spanning the gap. Germline V gene data show CDR1 as SGHDN and CDR2 as FVKESK.

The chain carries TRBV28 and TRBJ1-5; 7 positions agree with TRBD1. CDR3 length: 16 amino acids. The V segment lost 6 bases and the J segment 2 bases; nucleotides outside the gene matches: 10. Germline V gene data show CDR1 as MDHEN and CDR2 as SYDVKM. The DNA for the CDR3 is TGTGCCAGCAGCCTAATATGGACAGGTGGCAATCAGCCCCAGCATTTT. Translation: CASSLIWTGGNQPQHF.

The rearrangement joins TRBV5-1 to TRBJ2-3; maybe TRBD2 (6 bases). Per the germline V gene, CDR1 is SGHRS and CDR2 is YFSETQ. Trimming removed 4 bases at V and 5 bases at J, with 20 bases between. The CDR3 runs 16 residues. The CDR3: CASSPQTGAIEDTQYF. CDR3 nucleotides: TGCGCCAGCAGCCCCCAGACGGGAGCAATTGAAGATACGCAGTATTTT.

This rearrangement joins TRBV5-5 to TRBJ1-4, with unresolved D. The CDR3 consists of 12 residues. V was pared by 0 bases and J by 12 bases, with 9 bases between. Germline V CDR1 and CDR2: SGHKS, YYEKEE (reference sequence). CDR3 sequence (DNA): TGTGCCAGCAGCTTGGGAGGTCTAGAACTGTTTTTT. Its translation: CASSLGGLELFF.

The CDR3 here is CASSTREGEAFF. DNA for the CDR3: TGTGCCAGTAGTACCAGGGAAGGTGAAGCTTTCTTT. V and J are TRBV19 and TRBJ1-1, with D perhaps matching TRBD1 (5 bases). The V end was cut by 4 bases, the J end by 7 bases, with 10 bases between. Germline assignment: CDR1 LNHDA and CDR2 SQIVND (reference sequence). The CDR3 contains 12 residues.

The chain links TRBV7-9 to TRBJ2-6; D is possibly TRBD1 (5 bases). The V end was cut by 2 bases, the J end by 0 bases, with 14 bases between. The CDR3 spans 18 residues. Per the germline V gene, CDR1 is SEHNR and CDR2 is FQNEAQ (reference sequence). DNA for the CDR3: TGTGCCAGCAGCTTATCAACAGGAAGGGGCTCTGGGGCCAACGTCCTGACTTTC. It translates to CASSLSTGRGSGANVLTF.

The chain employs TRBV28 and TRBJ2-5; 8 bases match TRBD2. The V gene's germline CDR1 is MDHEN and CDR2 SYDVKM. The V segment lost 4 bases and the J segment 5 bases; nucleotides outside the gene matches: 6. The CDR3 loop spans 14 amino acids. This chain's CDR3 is CASSSGGAGETQYF. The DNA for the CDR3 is TGTGCCAGCAGTTCGGGGGGGGCCGGGGAGACCCAGTACTTC.

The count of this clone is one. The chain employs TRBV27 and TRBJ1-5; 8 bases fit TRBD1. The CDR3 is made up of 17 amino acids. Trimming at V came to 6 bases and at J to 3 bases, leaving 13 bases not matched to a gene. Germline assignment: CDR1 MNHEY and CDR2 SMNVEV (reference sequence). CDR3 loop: CASSPGAGQGDNQPQHF. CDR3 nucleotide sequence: TGTGCCAGCAGCCCTGGGGCAGGACAGGGAGACAATCAGCCCCAGCATTTT.

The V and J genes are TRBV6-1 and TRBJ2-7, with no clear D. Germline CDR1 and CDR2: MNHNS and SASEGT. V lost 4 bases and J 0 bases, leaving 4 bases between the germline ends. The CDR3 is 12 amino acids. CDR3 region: CASSAVSYEQYV. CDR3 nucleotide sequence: TGTGCCAGCAGTGCTGTCTCCTACGAGCAGTACGTC.

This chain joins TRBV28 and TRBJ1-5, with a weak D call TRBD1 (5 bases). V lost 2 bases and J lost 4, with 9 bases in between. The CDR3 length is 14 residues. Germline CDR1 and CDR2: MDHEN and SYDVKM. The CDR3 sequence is CASSLQGLNQPQHF. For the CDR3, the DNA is TGTGCCAGCAGTTTACAGGGTCTAAATCAGCCCCAGCATTTT.

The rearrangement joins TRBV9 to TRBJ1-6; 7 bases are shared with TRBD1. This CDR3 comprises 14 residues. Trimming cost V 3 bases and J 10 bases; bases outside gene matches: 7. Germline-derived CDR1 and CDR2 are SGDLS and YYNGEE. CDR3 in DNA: TGTGCCAGCAGCGCCAACAGGGGTGGGTCACCCCTCCACTTT. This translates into CASSANRGGSPLHF.

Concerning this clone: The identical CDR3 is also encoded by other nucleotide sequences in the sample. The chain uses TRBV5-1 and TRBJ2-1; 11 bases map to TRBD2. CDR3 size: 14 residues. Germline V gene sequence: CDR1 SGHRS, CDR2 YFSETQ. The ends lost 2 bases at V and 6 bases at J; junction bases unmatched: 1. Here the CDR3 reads CASSFGTSGNEQFF. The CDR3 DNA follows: TGCGCCAGCAGCTTCGGGACTAGCGGCAATGAGCAGTTCTTC. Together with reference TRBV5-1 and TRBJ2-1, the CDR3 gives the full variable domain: KAGVTQTPRYLIKTRGQQVTLSCSPISGHRSVSWYQQTPGQGLQFLFEYFSETQRNKGNFPGRFSGRQFSNSRSEMNVSTLELGDSALYLCASSFGTSGNEQFFGPGTRLTVL.

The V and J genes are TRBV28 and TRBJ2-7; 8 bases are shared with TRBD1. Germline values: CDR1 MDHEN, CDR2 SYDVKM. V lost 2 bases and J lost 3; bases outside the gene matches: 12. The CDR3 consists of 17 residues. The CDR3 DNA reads TGTGCCAGCAGTTTAAGTGACCTCGCCAGGGGGCTCTACGAGCAGTACTTC. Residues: CASSLSDLARGLYEQYF.

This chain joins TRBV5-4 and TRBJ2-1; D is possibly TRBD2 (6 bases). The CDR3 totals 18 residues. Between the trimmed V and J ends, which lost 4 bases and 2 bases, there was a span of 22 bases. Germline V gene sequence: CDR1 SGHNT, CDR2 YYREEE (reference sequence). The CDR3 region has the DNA TGTGCCAGCAGCGCAACTGGGCTAGCGCAGGGCACCTACAATGAGCAGTTCTTC. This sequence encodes CASSATGLAQGTYNEQFF.

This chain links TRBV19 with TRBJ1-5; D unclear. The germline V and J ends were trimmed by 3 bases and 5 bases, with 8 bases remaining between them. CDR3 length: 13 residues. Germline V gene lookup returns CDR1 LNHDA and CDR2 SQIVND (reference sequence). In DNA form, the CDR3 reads TGTGCCAGTAGTATTCCGGGATATCAGCCCCAGCATTTT. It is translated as CASSIPGYQPQHF.

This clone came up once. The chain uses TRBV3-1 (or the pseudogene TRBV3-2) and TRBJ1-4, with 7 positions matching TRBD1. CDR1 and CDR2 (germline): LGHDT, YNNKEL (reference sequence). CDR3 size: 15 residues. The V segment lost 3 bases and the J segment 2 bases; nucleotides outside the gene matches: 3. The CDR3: CASSHGTETNEKLFF. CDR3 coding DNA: TGTGCCAGCAGCCATGGGACAGAGACTAATGAAAAACTGTTTTTT.

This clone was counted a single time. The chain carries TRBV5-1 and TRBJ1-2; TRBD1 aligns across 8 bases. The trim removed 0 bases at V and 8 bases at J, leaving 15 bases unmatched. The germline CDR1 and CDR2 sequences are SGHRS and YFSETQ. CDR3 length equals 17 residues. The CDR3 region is CASSLGQGTIGGVGYTF. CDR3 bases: TGCGCCAGCAGCTTGGGACAGGGGACGATCGGAGGAGTGGGCTACACCTTC.

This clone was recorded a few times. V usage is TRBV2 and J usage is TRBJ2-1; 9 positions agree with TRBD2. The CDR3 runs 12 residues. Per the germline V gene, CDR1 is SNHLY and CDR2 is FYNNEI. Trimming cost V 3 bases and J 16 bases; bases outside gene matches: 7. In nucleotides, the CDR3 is TGTGCCAGCAGTGACATAGCGGGAGAAGGTTTCTTC. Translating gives CASSDIAGEGFF.

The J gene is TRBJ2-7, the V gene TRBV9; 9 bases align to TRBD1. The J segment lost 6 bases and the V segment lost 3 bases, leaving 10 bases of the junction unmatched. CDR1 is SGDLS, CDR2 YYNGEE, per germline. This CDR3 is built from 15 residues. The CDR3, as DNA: TGTGCCAGCAGCGAGACAGGGGGTGGGCCGGGCGAGCAGTACTTC. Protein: CASSETGGGPGEQYF.

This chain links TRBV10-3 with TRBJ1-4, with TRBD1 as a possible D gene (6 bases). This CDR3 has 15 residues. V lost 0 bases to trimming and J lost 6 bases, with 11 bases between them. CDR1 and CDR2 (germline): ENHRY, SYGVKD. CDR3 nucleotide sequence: TGTGCCATCAGTGAGTCTGGACAGAGGGATGAAAAACTGTTTTTT. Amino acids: CAISESGQRDEKLFF.

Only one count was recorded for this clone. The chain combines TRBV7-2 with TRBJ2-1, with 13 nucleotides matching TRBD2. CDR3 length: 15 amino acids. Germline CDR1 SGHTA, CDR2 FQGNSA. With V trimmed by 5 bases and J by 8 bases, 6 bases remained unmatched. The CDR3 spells CASSVLAGGPHEQFF. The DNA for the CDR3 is TGTGCCAGCAGCGTACTAGCGGGAGGGCCTCATGAGCAGTTCTTC.